A selection of T cell receptor beta chains follows, all from one sample in a study of blood T cell repertoires in COVID-19. Produced via immunoSEQ multiplex PCR; TCRdb's table is partial and in-frame only. Of approximately 280,000 clones listed, 80% to 90% are singletons. The sequenced sample consisted of peripheral blood. These receptors were obtained from a woman aged 70-85 years with acute or convalescent COVID-19. CDR3s include the opening cysteine and the closing phenylalanine or tryptophan. D genes are given only for firm matches. Clone size is given for some rows only: seen once, a few or many times, or a class if the clone is expanded.

abundance,d_gene,j_gene,v_gene,CDR3aa,CDR3nt
.,.,TRBJ2-1,TRBV10-1,CASSDGGWGGEQFF,TGCGCCAGCAGTGATGGGGGGTGGGGCGGTGAGCAGTTCTTC
.,TRBD1,TRBJ1-5,TRBV18,CASSRDRTNQPQHF,TGTGCCAGCTCACGGGACAGAACTAATCAGCCCCAGCATTTT
.,.,TRBJ2-7,TRBV10-1,CASSTTFDPSEQYF,TGCGCCAGCAGTACTACTTTTGATCCCTCTGAGCAGTACTTC
.,TRBD1,TRBJ2-2,TRBV28,CASSLTGGRSGELFF,TGTGCCAGCAGTCTTACAGGGGGCCGTTCTGGGGAGCTGTTTTTT
.,.,TRBJ1-2,TRBV25-1,CASSHPGVYGYTF,TGTGCCAGCAGCCATCCCGGGGTCTATGGCTACACCTTC
once,TRBD1,TRBJ1-1,TRBV29-1,CSVARGSTEAFF,TGCAGCGTTGCCAGGGGGAGTACTGAAGCTTTCTTT
.,TRBD1,TRBJ1-5,TRBV2,CASSGGQGLNQPQHF,TGTGCCAGCAGTGGGGGACAGGGATTAAACCAGCCCCAGCATTTT
.,.,TRBJ2-6,TRBV7-8,CASSSSGANVLTF,TGTGCCAGCAGCTCTTCTGGGGCCAACGTCCTGACTTTC
.,TRBD1,TRBJ1-1,TRBV15,CATSTNRGGTEAFF,TGTGCCACCAGTACCAACAGGGGAGGCACTGAAGCTTTCTTT
.,TRBD1,TRBJ1-3,TRBV5-4,CASSLGQGSSGNTIYF,TGTGCCAGCAGCTTGGGACAGGGCTCCTCTGGAAACACCATATATTTT
.,TRBD2,TRBJ2-1,TRBV3-1/TRBV3-2,CASSQVRGGANEQFF,TGTGCCAGCAGCCAAGTTCGCGGGGGGGCGAATGAGCAGTTCTTC
.,.,TRBJ1-1,TRBV5-1,CASSSQTAQKTEAFF,TGCGCCAGCAGCTCCCAAACAGCACAAAAAACTGAAGCTTTCTTT
.,.,TRBJ1-1,TRBV27,CASSLNSGAGGTEAFF,TGTGCCAGCAGTTTAAATAGTGGGGCCGGGGGCACTGAAGCTTTCTTT
.,TRBD1,TRBJ1-1,TRBV5-5,CASSPLTGANTEAFF,TGTGCCAGCAGCCCTCTTACAGGGGCGAACACTGAAGCTTTCTTT
.,TRBD1,TRBJ2-7,TRBV2,CAGNGQGLHEQYF,TGTGCCGGCAACGGACAGGGTTTACACGAGCAGTACTTC
.,TRBD2,TRBJ2-7,TRBV11-1,CASRTGTSGYEQYF,TGTGCCAGCAGAACCGGGACTAGCGGGTACGAGCAGTACTTC
.,TRBD1,TRBJ1-3,TRBV6-5,CASSYGTGIDTIYF,TGTGCCAGCAGTTACGGGACAGGGATCGACACCATATATTTT